This TCR beta chain was obtained from a study of tumor-infiltrating lymphocytes in primary liver carcinoma. Study at large: All lesions had stage T1-T3 N0M0 and about 4 to 10 cm widths.

Unsorted bulk tissue (roughly 19-31 mg) underwent RNA and DNA co-extraction. The authors sampled five separate regions per tumor. CDR3 size: 19 residues. V shed 6 bases, J shed 0 bases, and the junction held 13 bases outside the gene matches. The germline V gene has CDR1 SGHRS and CDR2 YFSETQ. The count of this clonotype is one. A much larger clone differs from this one at a single base, so this may be a read error. Total RNA amounting to roughly 450 ng was the source from which TCR beta cDNA was made with a constant-region primer. Library construction for TCR beta comprised three nested multiplex PCR rounds performed with slightly modified ARM-PCR. The first two PCR rounds, roughly 11 cycles each, used TRBV1-TRBV30 forward primers and a C-beta reverse primer. TCRdb processed the multiplex PCR reads anew with MiXCR; each CDR3 protein has one entry. This repertoire shows approximately 73,000 distinct CDR3 sequences, approximately 70% found once; its top ten account for roughly 26%.

This sequence joins TRBV5-1 and TRBJ2-3; 13 bases are shared with TRBD2. The sample consisted of liver tumor tissue from sampling region 4. The subset denotes: tumor region T4, right-lateral pole. This TCR was recovered from a man aged 40-50 years with primary liver carcinoma and hepatitis B virus infection. The DNA for the CDR3 is TGCGCCAGCAACCCGCTCGCCGGGACTAGCGGGATTAGCACAGATACGCAGTATTTT. It codes for CASNPLAGTSGISTDTQYF.